The clone carrying this T cell receptor (beta chain) is medium-sized (0.01 to 0.1%) within its sample. This sample is drawn from a study of metastatic and nonmetastatic thyroid tumors. Study overall: Blood and tumor or nodule tissue repertoires from malignant and benign thyroid patients were compared.

Thyroid surgery had not been preceded by any treatment in any patient. Authors' analysis steps: Variation in CDR3 across clinicopathological groups served as the basis for constructing a distant-metastasis classifier in papillary thyroid cancer. TCRdb recomputed clones from the PCR reads via MiXCR. TCRdb's processing, not the authors', yielded these V and J calls. Of 6,100 or so clones in the sample, 25% to 40% were seen once. Germline V CDR1 and CDR2: MDHEN, SYDVKM. CDR3 length: 12 residues. V gave up 3 bases and J gave up 6 bases, with 8 bases separating them. This sequence joins TRBV28 and TRBJ1-2, with unresolved D. Sequences were obtained from tumor tissue. The clonotype was recovered from a female donor with papillary thyroid cancer or a benign thyroid nodule (not recorded which). Some clones in this sample may be carry-over from other donors' samples. CDR3 in amino acids: CASSLNTHGYTF. The CDR3 DNA sequence: TGTGCCAGCAGTTTGAACACCCATGGCTACACCTTC.